This TCR beta chain was captured in a study of blood T cell repertoires in COVID-19. Produced via immunoSEQ multiplex PCR; TCRdb's table is partial and in-frame only. Here the sample spans around 34,000 clones, 75% to 90% being singletons. Trimming shortened V by 0 bases and J by 0 bases, and 10 bases separated the two germline ends. The length of the CDR3 is 16 residues. Looked up from germline, CDR1 is KGHSH and CDR2 is LQKENI. The chain has TRBV18 and TRBJ2-3, with unresolved D. The receptor's source is a woman aged 70-85 years with acute or convalescent COVID-19. The material sequenced was peripheral blood. This chain's CDR3 is CASSPPKAISTDTQYF. CDR3 bases: TGTGCCAGCTCACCACCAAAAGCCATTAGCACAGATACGCAGTATTTT.